A selection of T cell receptor beta chains follows, all from one sample in a study of CD8+ T cells in alopecia areata. The method was immunoSEQ multiplex PCR; TCRdb's version includes in-frame clones alone and lacks a portion of them. The table has about 130,000 clones, about 57% seen once. The sequencing used CD4+ T cells sorted from blood, collected at week 0. The receptors stem from a human donor with alopecia areata. The CDR3 runs from the conserved cysteine through the conserved F or W. The order of the fields is D gene, V gene, clone size, J gene, CDR3 protein, CDR3 DNA. D genes are given only for firm matches. Not every row has a clone size; where given, it reads once, few, many or a size class.

>.|TRBV19|.|TRBJ1-5
CASSIGGNQPQHF
TGTGCCAGTAGTATCGGGGGCAATCAGCCCCAGCATTTT
>TRBD2|TRBV7-9|.|TRBJ2-4
CASRGPVEAGGGNIQYF
TGTGCCAGCAGGGGCCCAGTGGAAGCGGGAGGGGGAAACATTCAGTACTTC
>TRBD2|TRBV29-1|.|TRBJ2-3
CSVSQGRRGGRGTDTQYF
TGCAGCGTTTCACAGGGTCGGCGGGGGGGCCGCGGCACAGATACGCAGTATTTT
>TRBD2|TRBV5-4|.|TRBJ2-3
CASSSGNPGTSGFTTQYF
TGTGCCAGCAGCTCCGGAAATCCCGGGACTAGCGGGTTTACGACGCAGTATTTT
>TRBD2|TRBV9|few|TRBJ2-5
CASSVASSGTSGERQETQYF
TGTGCCAGCAGCGTAGCTTCAAGCGGGACTAGCGGGGAACGACAAGAGACCCAGTACTTC
>TRBD1|TRBV7-2|once|TRBJ2-7
CASSVQGYEQYF
TGTGCCAGCAGCGTACAGGGGTACGAGCAGTACTTC
>TRBD1|TRBV5-1|.|TRBJ2-1
CASSPGYPPDRDYNEQFF
TGCGCCAGCAGCCCAGGGTACCCCCCCGACAGGGACTACAATGAGCAGTTCTTC
>.|TRBV7-9|once|TRBJ2-7
CASSRPGARYEQYF
TGTGCCAGCAGCCGACCGGGGGCGCGGTACGAGCAGTACTTC
>TRBD2|TRBV4-3|.|TRBJ2-1
CASSQARTSGSYNEQFF
TGCGCCAGCAGCCAAGCCCGGACTAGCGGCTCCTACAATGAGCAGTTCTTC
>TRBD2|TRBV7-3|.|TRBJ2-3
CASSLGLAGPTDTQYF
TGTGCCAGCAGCTTGGGACTAGCGGGGCCTACAGATACGCAGTATTTT
>.|TRBV18|.|TRBJ2-3
CASSPLRSGSTDTQYF
TGTGCCAGCTCACCTCTGAGGAGCGGCAGCACAGATACGCAGTATTTT
>.|TRBV5-1|.|TRBJ2-7
CASSLRTASYEQYF
TGCGCCAGCAGCCTCCGGACAGCCTCCTACGAGCAGTACTTC
>.|TRBV18|.|TRBJ1-1
CASSRPPGSLTTEAFF
TGTGCCAGCTCACGACCGCCAGGGAGTCTGACCACTGAAGCTTTCTTT
>TRBD1|TRBV23-1|few|TRBJ2-5
CASSNERGQARETQYF
TGCGCCAGCAGTAATGAGAGGGGACAGGCGAGAGAGACCCAGTACTTC
>.|TRBV5-1|.|TRBJ1-5
CASSPGLLGEQPQHF
TGCGCCAGCAGTCCGGGGCTACTGGGAGAACAGCCCCAGCATTTT
>TRBD1|TRBV5-1|few|TRBJ2-2
CASSSDRGGELFF
TGCGCCAGCAGCTCGGACAGGGGCGGGGAGCTGTTTTTT
>.|TRBV9|few|TRBJ1-3
CASSSRDRNSGNTIYF
TGTGCCAGCAGCTCCCGGGACCGCAACTCTGGAAACACCATATATTTT
>.|TRBV29-1|.|TRBJ1-1
CSAKQSNTEAFF
TGCAGCGCAAAACAGTCGAACACTGAAGCTTTCTTT
>.|TRBV4-2|once|TRBJ2-5
CASSQAVGSETQYF
TGTGCCAGCAGCCAAGCGGTAGGGTCAGAGACCCAGTACTTC
>.|TRBV7-9|.|TRBJ2-2
CASSFNSYTGELFF
TGTGCCAGCAGCTTTAATTCTTACACCGGGGAGCTGTTTTTT